A selection of T cell receptor beta chains follows, all from one sample in a study of blood T cell repertoires in COVID-19. The method was immunoSEQ multiplex PCR; TCRdb's version includes in-frame clones alone and lacks a portion of them. The top ten clones hold around 3% of a sample with under 250,000 clones, around 90% of them seen once. Sequencing was done on a sample of peripheral blood. These receptors were obtained from a man aged 18 to 29 with active or convalescent COVID-19. Each CDR3 is given with its conserved first and last residue. D genes are given only for firm matches. The listing skips clone size in some rows; elsewhere it reads once, few, many or a size class.

TRBV7-2	.	once	TRBJ2-7	CASSLGSGASEQYF	TGTGCCAGCAGCTTAGGGAGCGGCGCCTCCGAGCAGTACTTC
TRBV28	.	few	TRBJ1-5	CASSPSRVSNQPQHF	TGTGCCAGCAGTCCCTCCAGGGTAAGCAATCAGCCCCAGCATTTT
TRBV14	TRBD2	.	TRBJ2-5	CASSQETSGNPKTQYF	TGTGCCAGCAGCCAAGAAACTAGCGGGAATCCCAAGACCCAGTACTTC
TRBV6-5	.	.	TRBJ1-3	CASTIRRGGGDTIYF	TGTGCCAGCACCATCAGAAGAGGGGGAGGGGACACCATATATTTT
TRBV5-4	.	.	TRBJ2-3	CASSLARFHSYTDTQYF	TGTGCCAGCAGCTTGGCCCGGTTTCACAGTTACACAGATACGCAGTATTTT
TRBV20-1	.	.	TRBJ1-2	CSAPGGYTF	TGCAGTGCTCCCGGTGGCTACACCTTC
TRBV7-9	TRBD1	.	TRBJ2-6	CASSLDRGAGANVLTF	TGTGCCAGCAGCTTGGACAGGGGAGCTGGGGCCAACGTCCTGACTTTC
TRBV7-9	.	.	TRBJ1-1	CATTRRGGLDTEAFF	TGTGCCACCACACGACGGGGTGGTCTAGACACTGAAGCTTTCTTT
TRBV5-8	.	few	TRBJ2-2	CASRSRHDLNTGELFF	TGTGCCAGCAGAAGCCGACACGATCTAAACACCGGGGAGCTGTTTTTT
TRBV5-6	.	.	TRBJ2-7	CASSRAQGATWEQYF	TGTGCCAGCAGCCGGGCGCAAGGGGCAACATGGGAGCAGTACTTC
TRBV29-1	TRBD2	.	TRBJ2-7	CSVRAGGPHEQYF	TGCAGCGTCCGAGCGGGAGGGCCCCACGAGCAGTACTTC
TRBV11-2	.	.	TRBJ2-1	CASSLGRYEQFF	TGTGCCAGCAGCTTAGGGAGGTATGAGCAGTTCTTC
TRBV15	TRBD2	.	TRBJ2-5	CATRWTSGDQETQYF	TGTGCCACCAGGTGGACTAGCGGGGACCAAGAGACCCAGTACTTC
TRBV6-5	TRBD1	.	TRBJ1-1	CASSLSDRGNTEAFF	TGTGCCAGCAGTTTATCGGACAGGGGGAACACTGAAGCTTTCTTT
TRBV7-3	TRBD1	.	TRBJ2-3	CASSTGGTDTQYF	TGTGCCAGCAGCACAGGGGGCACAGATACGCAGTATTTT
TRBV19	TRBD1	.	TRBJ1-6	CASSPWDSYSPLHF	TGTGCCAGTAGTCCGTGGGACAGTTATTCACCCCTCCACTTT
TRBV5-1	TRBD2	.	TRBJ2-5	CASSGIAGQETQYF	TGCGCCAGCAGCGGCATAGCGGGACAAGAGACCCAGTACTTC
TRBV7-2	.	few	TRBJ1-6	CASSFQENSPLHF	TGTGCCAGCAGCTTCCAGGAAAATTCACCCCTCCACTTT
TRBV7-9	.	.	TRBJ2-7	CASSFVLAGHEQYF	TGTGCCAGCAGCTTCGTACTAGCTGGCCACGAGCAGTACTTC
TRBV5-4	TRBD2	.	TRBJ2-1	CASSSTSGSYNEQFF	TGTGCCAGCAGCTCGACTAGCGGGAGTTACAATGAGCAGTTCTTC
TRBV5-1	.	.	TRBJ2-5	CASSLYPGTETQYF	TGCGCCAGCAGCTTGTATCCGGGAACAGAGACCCAGTACTTC
TRBV6-9	TRBD1	.	TRBJ2-2	CASSYYRGHTGELFF	TGTGCCAGCAGTTACTACAGGGGGCACACCGGGGAGCTGTTTTTT
TRBV6-5	TRBD1	.	TRBJ2-7	CASRLSGTGAREQYF	TGTGCCAGCAGACTCTCCGGGACAGGGGCGCGGGAGCAGTACTTC
TRBV3-1/TRBV3-2	.	.	TRBJ2-5	CASSQEGLASRKTQYF	TGTGCCAGCAGCCAAGAGGGTTTAGCGTCTAGGAAGACCCAGTACTTC
TRBV20-1	.	.	TRBJ1-2	CSAMREVGYTF	TGCAGTGCTATGCGTGAGGTCGGCTACACCTTC
TRBV19	.	.	TRBJ1-1	CASSIGARGLGTEAFF	TGTGCCAGTAGTATAGGAGCGCGGGGGCTAGGCACTGAAGCTTTCTTT
TRBV11-2	.	.	TRBJ2-1	CASSPGGTQFF	TGTGCCAGCAGCCCAGGGGGGACGCAGTTCTTC
TRBV30	.	once	TRBJ1-2	CAWSAQEGYGYTF	TGTGCCTGGAGTGCCCAGGAGGGATATGGCTACACCTTC
TRBV28	TRBD2	.	TRBJ2-5	CASSQPSGGLYQETQYF	TGTGCCAGCAGTCAACCTAGCGGGGGCTTATACCAAGAGACCCAGTACTTC
TRBV27	TRBD1	.	TRBJ1-2	CASSTGGTYGYTF	TGTGCCAGCAGTACAGGGGGTACCTATGGCTACACCTTC
TRBV6-1	.	.	TRBJ1-1	CASSEVEVGTEAFF	TGTGCCAGCAGTGAAGTGGAGGTTGGCACTGAAGCTTTCTTT
TRBV30	TRBD2	.	TRBJ2-5	CAWSSTSGGETQYF	TGTGCCTGGAGCTCAACTAGCGGGGGCGAGACCCAGTACTTC
TRBV19	TRBD1	.	TRBJ2-7	CASSTHRGNYEQYF	TGTGCCAGTAGTACTCACAGGGGGAATTACGAGCAGTACTTC
TRBV7-7	.	.	TRBJ2-5	CASSLARIGQRAETQYF	TGTGCTAGCAGCTTAGCGCGGATCGGCCAGCGTGCGGAGACCCAGTACTTC
TRBV13	TRBD1	.	TRBJ2-7	CASRKQGTAYEQYF	TGTGCCAGCAGAAAACAGGGGACAGCCTACGAGCAGTACTTC
TRBV28	.	.	TRBJ1-2	CASSLRDRGYTF	TGTGCCAGCAGTTTGAGGGATCGCGGCTACACCTTC
TRBV25-1	.	.	TRBJ1-1	CASSESGRGVEVTEAFF	TGTGCCAGCAGTGAATCGGGCAGGGGTGTAGAAGTCACTGAAGCTTTCTTT
TRBV5-6	TRBD1	once	TRBJ1-2	CASSLGQGAYNGYTF	TGTGCCAGCAGCTTGGGACAGGGGGCGTATAATGGCTACACCTTC
TRBV6-5	.	.	TRBJ1-1	CASSYSGEGAAEAFF	TGTGCCAGCAGTTACTCTGGAGAAGGGGCAGCTGAAGCTTTCTTT
TRBV10-3	TRBD1	.	TRBJ2-1	CAISENRGYHNEQFF	TGTGCCATCAGTGAGAACAGGGGCTATCACAATGAGCAGTTCTTC
TRBV11-1	TRBD2	.	TRBJ2-1	CASSLNGRAYNEQFF	TGTGCCAGCAGCTTAAACGGGAGGGCCTACAATGAGCAGTTCTTC
TRBV6-1	.	.	TRBJ2-7	CASSEALKSSYEQYF	TGTGCCAGCAGTGAAGCGCTTAAGAGCTCCTACGAGCAGTACTTC
TRBV5-6	TRBD1	.	TRBJ1-6	CASSERQGYSPLHF	TGTGCCAGCAGCGAGAGACAGGGATACTCACCCCTCCACTTT
TRBV28	TRBD2	.	TRBJ2-5	CASSRIGRLAVQETQYF	TGTGCCAGCAGCCGGATCGGGAGACTAGCGGTCCAAGAGACCCAGTACTTC
TRBV5-6	TRBD1	once	TRBJ1-2	CASSPPYGQGIGTYGYTF	TGTGCCAGCAGCCCCCCTTACGGACAGGGGATAGGTACCTATGGCTACACCTTC
TRBV7-8	.	.	TRBJ2-2	CASSLALGLPPGELFF	TGTGCCAGCAGCTTAGCCCTGGGCCTCCCTCCGGGGGAGCTGTTTTTT
TRBV7-9	TRBD2	.	TRBJ2-1	CASSLMTSGISEQFF	TGTGCCAGCAGCTTAATGACTAGCGGGATTAGTGAGCAGTTCTTC
TRBV28	.	.	TRBJ2-7	CASSSQVDEQYF	TGTGCCAGCAGTTCACAGGTGGACGAGCAGTACTTC
TRBV9	.	.	TRBJ1-3	CASSVGEGAGNTIYF	TGTGCCAGCAGCGTAGGTGAGGGGGCTGGAAACACCATATATTTT
TRBV27	TRBD1	.	TRBJ1-6	CASSHYRGAVESPLHF	TGTGCCAGCAGTCACTACAGGGGCGCGGTCGAATCACCCCTCCACTTT
TRBV4-3	.	few	TRBJ1-1	CASSQEWGRDTEAFF	TGCGCCAGCAGCCAAGAGTGGGGGCGAGACACTGAAGCTTTCTTT
TRBV27	.	.	TRBJ1-5	CASSFSNQPQHF	TGTGCCAGCAGTTTCTCCAATCAGCCCCAGCATTTT